These 26 T cell receptor beta chains originate from one sample sequenced in a study of response to subunit inactivated influenza vaccine (dated by TCRdb to 2016 to 2019). The receptor library was made with RT-PCR. The reads were generated on an Illumina HiSeq 2500. In-frame beta chains were kept once TCRdb had trimmed the public reads at Q25 with fastp and called clones with MiXCR. Every entry covers one CDR3 protein and lists the most common genes and DNA from its rows. The sample records almost 250,000 distinct CDR3 sequences, more than 10% of which are singletons. The ten largest account for 7.8% of the sample. This specimen consisted of non-naive T cells sorted from PBMCs, obtained less than 15 days before vaccination. The meaning of the sample's cell subset or site label: memory T cell fraction. Receptors originate from a man aged 45-65 years who received an inactivated influenza vaccine. Donor details come from another sample of the same person, matched by shared clones.

For the CDR3, the DNA is TGTGCCAGCAGTTACTCTGGGCAGGGCGCCACTGAAGCTTTCTTT. Encoded protein: CASSYSGQGATEAFF. The chain couples TRBV6-5 to TRBJ1-1; a possible D gene is TRBD1 (5 bases). V shed 0 bases and J shed 4 bases, with 12 bases lying between them. The germline CDR1 and CDR2 sequences are MNHEY and SVGAGI. The CDR3 is 15 amino acids.

This clonotype was seen repeatedly, ten times or more. The chain couples TRBV9 to TRBJ1-6; D is unresolved. V lost 3 bases and J 9 bases, leaving 7 bases between the germline ends. The CDR3 consists of 12 residues. The germline V gene has CDR1 SGDLS and CDR2 YYNGEE. The CDR3 DNA reads as TGTGCCAGCAGCGGGACGGGTTCACCCCTCCACTTT. Translation: CASSGTGSPLHF.

This clonotype was counted ten times or more. The V call is TRBV7-2, the J call TRBJ2-1; 8 nucleotides line up with TRBD2. CDR3 length equals 16 residues. V was clipped by 0 bases and J by 6 bases; unmatched bases: 7. CDR1 and CDR2 from the germline V gene are SGHTA and FQGNSA. The CDR3 loop is CASSLAQAGVGNEQFF. CDR3 bases: TGTGCCAGCAGCTTAGCGCAAGCGGGAGTCGGCAATGAGCAGTTCTTC. The variable domain in full, completed from reference TRBV7-2 and TRBJ2-1, reads GAGVSQSPSNKVTEKGKDVELRCDPISGHTALYWYRQSLGQGLEFLIYFQGNSAPDKSGLPSDRFSAERTGGSVSTLTIQRTQQEDSAVYLCASSLAQAGVGNEQFFGPGTRLTVL.

This clonotype was seen only a few times. This rearrangement joins TRBV18 to TRBJ1-1; no reliable D call. The CDR3 is 15 amino acids. V was clipped by 3 bases and J by 5 bases, with 16 bases between them. CDR1 is KGHSH, CDR2 LQKENI, per germline. The CDR3 DNA follows: TGTGCCAGCTCACCCGAGCTCCTCCTGGGAACTGAAGCTTTCTTT. Its protein product is CASSPELLLGTEAFF.

This clonotype was counted between two and nine times. J is TRBJ1-2 and V is TRBV29-1, with 9 bases that match TRBD1. The junction had 5 bases not matched to a gene; V was cut back by 3 bases and J by 3 bases. The CDR3 has 14 residues. CDR1 and CDR2 (germline): SQVTM, ANQGSEA. The CDR3 loop reads CSVDAQGADYGYTF. The CDR3 DNA is TGCAGCGTTGATGCACAGGGGGCCGACTATGGCTACACCTTC.

The chain is built from TRBV11-1 and TRBJ2-1; 7 bases map to TRBD2. Germline V gives CDR1 SGHAT, CDR2 FQDESV (reference sequence). The CDR3 runs to 17 residues. Trimming removed 1 base from V and 2 bases from J; junction bases left unmatched: 8. Here the CDR3 reads CASSLGGGRSTYNEQFF. CDR3 nucleotides: TGTGCCAGCAGCTTAGGCGGGGGACGAAGCACCTACAATGAGCAGTTCTTC.

In this sample, this clonotype turned up a few times. This may be a read error: a much more frequent sequence differs by one nucleotide. The chain is built from TRBV29-1 and TRBJ1-4; D is perhaps TRBD1 (6 bases). Per the germline V gene, CDR1 is SQVTM and CDR2 is ANQGSEA. The CDR3 consists of 12 residues. CDR3 amino acids: CSVAIRGRKLSF. The CDR3 DNA follows: TGCAGCGTTGCAATTAGGGGGAGGAAACTGTCTTTT.

There are a few counts of this clonotype. V usage is TRBV12-3 or TRBV12-4 and J usage is TRBJ1-4; a weak D match, TRBD1 (5 bases). This CDR3 comprises 14 residues. V was trimmed by 8 bases and J by 6 bases, leaving 16 bases between them. The CDR3 sequence: CASGWDPGYEKLFF. CDR3 in DNA: TGTGCCAGCGGATGGGACCCAGGATATGAAAAACTGTTTTTT.

Many counts were recorded for this clonotype. The gene calls are TRBV7-3 and TRBJ1-3; D remains ambiguous. V was shortened by 2 bases and J by 0 bases, with 14 bases between the two germline ends. Germline V gives CDR1 SGHTA, CDR2 FQGTGA. The CDR3 runs 17 residues. In DNA, the CDR3 is TGTGCCAGCAGCTTAGACCGAGGAGCGCCCTCTGGAAACACCATATATTTT. This encodes CASSLDRGAPSGNTIYF. Full variable domain (rest looked up from reference TRBV7-3 and TRBJ1-3): GAGVSQTPSNKVTEKGKYVELRCDPISGHTALYWYRQSLGQGPEFLIYFQGTGAADDSGLPNDRFFAVRPEGSVSTLKIQRTERGDSAVYLCASSLDRGAPSGNTIYFGEGSWLTVV.

This clonotype was recorded many times. This chain joins TRBV5-1 and TRBJ2-7, with no clear D. Trimming took off 4 bases at V and 3 bases at J, with 11 bases between the two ends. The CDR3 totals 13 residues. The V gene's germline CDR1 is SGHRS and CDR2 YFSETQ. In DNA form, the CDR3 reads TGCGCCAGCAGCCATGGGGTGCGCTACGAGCAGTACTTC. The encoded protein is CASSHGVRYEQYF.

The chain couples TRBV5-1 to TRBJ2-1, with D unclear. Germline V gene data show CDR1 as SGHRS and CDR2 as YFSETQ. V was pared by 0 bases and J by 5 bases, with 9 bases between. The length of the CDR3 is 14 residues. The chain's CDR3 is CASSLGRTDNEQFF. The CDR3 DNA sequence: TGCGCCAGCAGCTTGGGTAGGACCGACAATGAGCAGTTCTTC. The variable domain in full, with the rest retrieved from reference TRBV5-1 and TRBJ2-1, is KAGVTQTPRYLIKTRGQQVTLSCSPISGHRSVSWYQQTPGQGLQFLFEYFSETQRNKGNFPGRFSGRQFSNSRSEMNVSTLELGDSALYLCASSLGRTDNEQFFGPGTRLTVL.

This clonotype occurred many times. The chain links TRBV24-1 to TRBJ2-5; 7 bases are a match to TRBD1. Per the germline V gene, CDR1 is KGHDR and CDR2 is SFDVKD. The CDR3 runs to 15 residues. With 1 base clipped from V and 2 bases from J, the junction kept 3 bases outside the gene matches. The CDR3 DNA sequence: TGTGCCACCAGTGATTTCCGGACAGGTCAAGAGACCCAGTACTTC. Translated: CATSDFRTGQETQYF.

V usage is TRBV18 and J usage is TRBJ1-1; D remains ambiguous. The germline gives CDR1 KGHSH, CDR2 LQKENI. The CDR3 contains 16 residues. Trimming removed 2 bases from V and 6 bases from J, with 19 bases in between. CDR3 bases: TGTGCCAGCTCACCAATCCGGTCGGAGCCCCCCGCTGAAGCTTTCTTT. Its translation: CASSPIRSEPPAEAFF.

This clonotype was counted between two and nine times. The V gene is TRBV20-1, the J gene TRBJ2-7; TRBD1 is a possible D gene (5 bases). The V gene lost 3 bases and the J gene lost 5 bases, with 14 bases spanning the gap. Germline assignment: CDR1 DFQATT and CDR2 SNEGSKA (reference sequence). This CDR3 contains 13 residues. CDR3 sequence reads: CSASRQGSHEQYF. As DNA, the CDR3 is TGCAGTGCTAGTCGGCAGGGAAGCCACGAGCAGTACTTC.

With respect to this clonotype: No conserved phenylalanine or tryptophan ends this CDR3, so it is likely a read error. The chain recombines TRBV28 with TRBJ2-2; 7 bases agree with TRBD1. Looked up from germline, CDR1 is MDHEN and CDR2 is SYDVKM. With V trimmed by 4 bases and J by 6 bases, 5 bases remained unmatched. This CDR3 has 14 amino acids. In nucleotides, the CDR3 is TGTGCCAGCAGTTCCTTAACAGGGGCCGGGGAGCTGTTTTCT. It codes for CASSSLTGAGELFS.

This clonotype showed up just a few times. This chain uses TRBV20-1 with TRBJ2-1; D unresolved. Deletions cut 2 bases from V and 0 bases from J, with 8 bases between. Per germline, CDR1 DFQATT and CDR2 SNEGSKA (reference sequence). The CDR3 has 14 amino acids. The CDR3 DNA is TGCAGTGCTAGACCAGAGAGCTCCTACAATGAGCAGTTCTTC. This translates into CSARPESSYNEQFF.

This clonotype has more than one count but fewer than ten. This CDR3 is CASSLTAGGDEQFF. The CDR3 DNA is TGCGCCAGCAGCTTAACAGCGGGAGGAGATGAGCAGTTCTTC. The chain employs TRBV5-1 and TRBJ2-1; 9 positions match TRBD2. V shed 2 bases and J 8 bases; nucleotides not matched to a gene: 5. The CDR3 loop spans 14 amino acids. Germline CDR1 reads SGHRS; CDR2 reads YFSETQ. Looking up the rest from reference TRBV5-1 and TRBJ2-1 gives the full variable domain: KAGVTQTPRYLIKTRGQQVTLSCSPISGHRSVSWYQQTPGQGLQFLFEYFSETQRNKGNFPGRFSGRQFSNSRSEMNVSTLELGDSALYLCASSLTAGGDEQFFGPGTRLTVL.

The chain employs TRBV4-1 and TRBJ1-5, with TRBD1 as a possible D gene (6 bases). CDR3 length: 17 residues. CDR1 and CDR2 (germline): MGHRA, YSYEKL. With 5 bases removed from V and 6 bases from J, the gap between germline ends came to 23 bases. The CDR3 here is CASSEGRAGETGQPQHF. CDR3 DNA: TGCGCCAGCAGCGAAGGGAGGGCAGGGGAAACGGGTCAGCCCCAGCATTTT.

In this sample, this clonotype turned up many times. This chain uses TRBV5-1 with TRBJ2-1, with 12 bases fitting TRBD1. Germline loops: CDR1 SGHRS, CDR2 YFSETQ. There are 16 residues in the CDR3. The V and J ends lost 4 bases and 4 bases, in that order; junction bases with no gene match: 6. CDR3 protein: CASSRGQGAGYNEQFF. DNA of the CDR3: TGCGCCAGCAGCCGGGGACAGGGGGCTGGGTACAATGAGCAGTTCTTC.

The sample holds a few counts of this clonotype. The chain employs TRBV7-2 and TRBJ2-1; D is possibly TRBD2 (5 bases). The CDR3 spans 16 residues. V lost 5 bases and J lost 4, with 18 bases in between. Germline V gene lookup returns CDR1 SGHTA and CDR2 FQGNSA. The CDR3 bases are TGTGCCAGCAGCCAATTTACAGCGGCTGTTTACAATGAGCAGTTCTTC. Translated: CASSQFTAAVYNEQFF.

This clonotype has at least ten counts. V and J are TRBV12-3 or TRBV12-4 and TRBJ2-1; D ambiguous. The CDR3 is 15 amino acids. V gave up 6 bases and J gave up 0 bases, with 12 bases separating them. Here the CDR3 reads CASRNSRSSYNEQFF. The CDR3 DNA follows: TGTGCCAGCAGAAATAGTAGAAGCTCCTACAATGAGCAGTTCTTC.

This chain connects TRBV4-1 to TRBJ2-5, with D hard to call. This CDR3 region has 14 residues. Trimming took 4 bases from V and 5 from J, leaving 14 bases between them. Germline V lookup: CDR1 MGHRA, CDR2 YSYEKL. CDR3 loop: CASSPYRDRETQYF. CDR3 DNA sequence: TGCGCCAGCAGCCCCTACCGAGACCGGGAGACCCAGTACTTC.

The CDR3 is CSAPGLAGGTDTQYF. CDR3 sequence (DNA): TGCAGTGCCCCGGGACTAGCGGGGGGTACAGATACGCAGTATTTT. The chain couples TRBV20-1 to TRBJ2-3; 15 bases map to TRBD2. V trimming: 6 bases; J trimming: 3 bases; junction bases outside the gene matches: 4. CDR1 is DFQATT, CDR2 SNEGSKA, per germline (reference sequence). There are 15 residues in the CDR3.

The chain uses TRBV5-1 and TRBJ2-6; D gene unclear. V was trimmed by 4 bases and J by 0 bases, leaving 5 bases between them. Germline CDR1 is SGHRS and CDR2 is YFSETQ. This CDR3 spans 14 amino acids. The CDR3 loop is CASSGSSGANVLTF. The CDR3 DNA follows: TGCGCCAGCAGCGGGTCCTCTGGGGCCAACGTCCTGACTTTC. The whole variable domain, filled in from reference TRBV5-1 and TRBJ2-6, reads KAGVTQTPRYLIKTRGQQVTLSCSPISGHRSVSWYQQTPGQGLQFLFEYFSETQRNKGNFPGRFSGRQFSNSRSEMNVSTLELGDSALYLCASSGSSGANVLTFGAGSRLTVL.

The V and J genes are TRBV5-1 and TRBJ2-5; no clear D gene. The germline V gene encodes CDR1 SGHRS and CDR2 YFSETQ. V lost 4 bases to trimming and J lost 5 bases, with 12 bases between them. This CDR3 contains 13 residues. CDR3 sequence: CASSRDRTETQYF. In nucleotides, the CDR3 is TGCGCCAGCAGCCGCGACCGGACGGAGACCCAGTACTTC.

The chain couples TRBV20-1 to TRBJ1-1; D is perhaps TRBD1 (6 bases). This CDR3 region has 14 residues. Germline values: CDR1 DFQATT, CDR2 SNEGSKA (reference sequence). V lost 0 bases, J lost 1 base, and 9 bases lay in between. The CDR3 bases are TGCAGTGCTAGAGATTTCAGGGGGAACACTGAAGCTTTCTTT. Translated, it gives CSARDFRGNTEAFF.